The 11 T cell receptor beta chains below all came from one sample that was sequenced in a study of a mutant IDH1 vaccine in newly diagnosed glioma (dated by TCRdb to 2020 to 2022). The library was produced with the immunoSEQ multiplex PCR assay. TCRdb took this table from immuneACCESS and kept in-frame rearrangements with V and J called. Such tables lack part of the clones; where checked against another copy, unresolved V genes explain under half of the gap, and the rest is unexplained. Recorded for this sample are approximately 62,000 clones; about 88% of them occurred a single time. Under 4.5% of the sample comes from the top ten. The antigens of these receptors remain unknown. The time point label corresponds to: week 23, last vaccination. Each vaccine dose, consisting of 300 ug of a 20-mer mutant IDH1 peptide in Montanide, was administered subcutaneously with topical imiquimod. Specimen: PBMCs, collected from a glioma patient whose treatment included an IDH1 peptide vaccine. These TCRs come from a man aged 25-40 years with glioma.

This chain joins TRBV11-3 and TRBJ2-5; the D is unclear. The CDR3 length is 15 residues. The V and J ends lost 5 bases and 5 bases respectively, with 18 bases between them. In germline, CDR1 is SGHNT, CDR2 YENEEA. The CDR3 sequence: CASSPAGVRGETQYF. CDR3 nucleotide sequence: TGTGCCAGCAGCCCAGCTGGGGTACGTGGGGAGACCCAGTACTTC.

This clone has a single count. This chain connects TRBV11-2 to TRBJ1-3; tentative D call: TRBD1 (5 bases). The V end was cut by 5 bases, the J end by 5 bases, with 13 bases between. The CDR3 extends over 14 amino acids. Germline V gene sequence: CDR1 SGHAT, CDR2 FQNNGV. CDR3: CASSRTLGRNTIYF. Here the CDR3 DNA reads TGTGCCAGCAGCCGTACATTGGGGCGAAACACCATATATTTT.

This chain joins TRBV9 and TRBJ2-3, with 8 bases lining up with TRBD2. This CDR3 comprises 16 residues. With V trimmed by 0 bases and J by 4 bases, 7 bases remained unmatched. Germline V gene sequence: CDR1 SGDLS, CDR2 YYNGEE. CDR3 DNA sequence: TGTGCCAGCAGCGTAGTCGGGGGGGCGTACTCAGATACGCAGTATTTT. The encoded protein is CASSVVGGAYSDTQYF.

The chain is built from TRBV6-1 and TRBJ1-5; 9 nucleotides align to TRBD1. The CDR3 has 15 residues. The trim removed 3 bases at V and 7 bases at J, leaving 7 bases unmatched. Germline values: CDR1 MNHNS, CDR2 SASEGT. The CDR3 here is CASSEADRGYQPQHF. CDR3 DNA sequence: TGTGCCAGCAGTGAGGCCGACAGGGGGTACCAGCCCCAGCATTTT.

The chain couples TRBV5-4 to TRBJ2-3; 11 bases fit TRBD2. V trimming: 4 bases; J trimming: 4 bases; junction bases outside the gene matches: 11. Germline values: CDR1 SGHNT, CDR2 YYREEE (reference sequence). The CDR3 is made up of 17 amino acids. CDR3: CASSPGLAGGRADTQYF. DNA of the CDR3: TGTGCCAGCAGCCCCGGATTAGCGGGGGGGCGTGCAGATACGCAGTATTTT.

The rearrangement uses TRBV7-8 and TRBJ1-5, with 9 bases identical to TRBD1. This CDR3 contains 17 residues. Germline CDR1 is SGHVS and CDR2 is FQNEAQ. Trimming at V came to 1 base and at J to 4 bases, leaving 8 bases not matched to a gene. Here the CDR3 reads CASSLGQGVLGNQPQHF. The CDR3 bases are TGTGCCAGCAGCTTAGGACAGGGGGTTTTGGGAAATCAGCCCCAGCATTTT.

This chain uses TRBV20-1 with TRBJ1-1, with D possibly being TRBD1 (5 bases). Looked up from germline, CDR1 is DFQATT and CDR2 is SNEGSKA (reference sequence). This CDR3 has 10 amino acids. Trimming pared 5 bases from V and 7 bases from J, leaving 8 bases between. The CDR3 sequence: CSARDGEAFF. CDR3 in DNA: TGCAGTGCTCGGGACGGTGAAGCTTTCTTT.

The chain uses TRBV13 and TRBJ2-1, with TRBD2 matching 10 bases. CDR1 and CDR2 (germline): PRHDT, FYEKMQ (reference sequence). The CDR3 covers 20 residues. Trimming at V came to 3 bases and at J to 1 base, leaving 15 bases not matched to a gene. CDR3 loop: CASSFYRGLAEDISYNEQFF. As DNA, the CDR3 is TGTGCCAGCAGCTTCTACCGAGGACTAGCGGAGGACATATCCTACAATGAGCAGTTCTTC.

The chain recombines TRBV19 with TRBJ1-2; TRBD1 matches 7 bases. The V gene end was trimmed by 10 bases and the J gene end by 4 bases; junction bases not matched to a gene: 9. CDR1 LNHDA and CDR2 SQIVND come from the germline V gene (reference sequence). The CDR3 extends over 13 amino acids. CDR3: CATSRGPSYGYTF. For the CDR3, the DNA is TGTGCCACTTCGAGGGGGCCTAGCTATGGCTACACCTTC.

This clone has just a few counts. This sequence joins TRBV9 and TRBJ2-3, with no clear D. The CDR3 contains 14 residues. Trimming removed 0 bases from V and 0 bases from J, with 5 bases in between. Germline CDR1 SGDLS, CDR2 YYNGEE. CDR3 in amino acids: CASSVGSSTDTQYF. Here the CDR3 DNA reads TGTGCCAGCAGCGTAGGTTCTAGCACAGATACGCAGTATTTT.

The rearrangement joins TRBV6-6 to TRBJ2-7; TRBD1 is a possible D gene (6 bases). The CDR3 has 15 residues. Per germline, CDR1 MNHNY and CDR2 SVGAGI (reference sequence). Trimming left V 7 bases short and J 0 bases short, with 16 bases between. The CDR3 DNA follows: TGTGCCAGCACCCCTCGAGGGGGTAGCTCCTACGAGCAGTACTTC. Translated, it gives CASTPRGGSSYEQYF.